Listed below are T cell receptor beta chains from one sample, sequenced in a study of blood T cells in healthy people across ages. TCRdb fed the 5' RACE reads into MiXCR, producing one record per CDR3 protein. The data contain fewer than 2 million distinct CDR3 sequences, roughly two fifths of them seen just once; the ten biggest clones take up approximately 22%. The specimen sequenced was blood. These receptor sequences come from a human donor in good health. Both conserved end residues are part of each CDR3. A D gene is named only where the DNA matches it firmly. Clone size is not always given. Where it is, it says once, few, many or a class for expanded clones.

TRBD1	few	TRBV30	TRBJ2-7	CAWEGQGAGEQYF	TGTGCCTGGGAAGGACAGGGGGCTGGCGAGCAGTACTTC
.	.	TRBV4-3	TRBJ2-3	CASSWVGAGGTDTQYF	TGCGCCAGCAGCTGGGTAGGGGCCGGCGGCACAGATACGCAGTATTTT
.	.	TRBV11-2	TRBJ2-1	CASSLDLAGEQFF	TGTGCCAGCAGCTTAGATCTGGCGGGGGAGCAGTTCTTC
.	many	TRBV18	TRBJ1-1	CASSPDPNTEAFF	TGTGCCAGCTCACCTGACCCGAACACTGAAGCTTTCTTT
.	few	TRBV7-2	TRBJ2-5	CASSLSRSQETQYF	TGTGCCAGCAGCCTTTCTAGATCCCAAGAGACCCAGTACTTC
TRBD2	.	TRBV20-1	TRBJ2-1	CSARVAGGPRSYNEQFF	TGCAGTGCTAGAGTAGCGGGGGGCCCTAGGTCCTACAATGAGCAGTTCTTC
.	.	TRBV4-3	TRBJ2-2	CASSQVVQTGERFF	TGCGCCAGCAGCCAAGTAGTCCAGACCGGGGAGCGGTTTTTT
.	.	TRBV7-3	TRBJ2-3	CASSFSESITDAQYF	TGTGCCAGCAGCTTCTCGGAGTCAATCACAGATGCGCAGTATTTT
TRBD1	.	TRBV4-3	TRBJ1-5	CASSRTTGGRNQPQHF	TGCGCCAGCAGCCGAACCACAGGGGGAAGGAATCAGCCCCAGCATTTT
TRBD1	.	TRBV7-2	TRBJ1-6	CASSLRGQGNSPLHF	TGTGCCAGCAGCTTACGGGGACAGGGGAATTCACCCCTCCACTTT
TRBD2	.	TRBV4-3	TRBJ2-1	CASSPGRAANEQFF	TGCGCCAGCAGCCCAGGGAGGGCGGCGAATGAGCAGTTCTTC
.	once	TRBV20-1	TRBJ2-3	CSARVQTIDTDTQYF	TGCAGTGCTAGAGTGCAGACAATAGACACAGATACGCAGTATTTT
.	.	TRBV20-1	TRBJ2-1	CSARTINEQFF	TGCAGTGCTCGAACGATCAATGAGCAGTTCTTC
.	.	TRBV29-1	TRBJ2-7	CSVAQTRMGEQYF	TGCAGCGTCGCCCAGACTCGCATGGGCGAGCAGTACTTC
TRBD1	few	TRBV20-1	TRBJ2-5	CSARKGQALGTQYF	TGCAGTGCTAGAAAGGGACAGGCCCTAGGGACCCAGTACTTC
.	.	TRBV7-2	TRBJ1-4	CASSQTARNEKLFF	TGTGCCAGCAGCCAGACAGCGAGGAATGAAAAACTGTTTTTT
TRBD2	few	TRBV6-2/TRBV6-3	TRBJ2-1	CASSYTFGGLAKDEQFF	TGTGCCAGCAGTTACACGTTCGGGGGACTAGCTAAAGATGAGCAGTTCTTC
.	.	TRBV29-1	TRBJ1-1	CSVLRPLNTEAFF	TGCAGCGTTTTAAGGCCGCTGAACACTGAAGCTTTCTTT
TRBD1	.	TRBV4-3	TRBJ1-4	CASSPSWTGGKLFF	TGCGCCAGCAGCCCGTCCTGGACAGGGGGAAAACTGTTTTTT
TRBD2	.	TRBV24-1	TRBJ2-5	CATSDHKRGSVNEQYF	TGTGCCACCAGTGACCATAAGCGGGGGAGTGTAAATGAGCAGTACTTC
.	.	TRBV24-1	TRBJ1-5	CATSDIDSNQPQHF	TGTGCCACCAGTGATATAGATAGCAATCAGCCCCAGCATTTT
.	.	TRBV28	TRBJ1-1	CASTLLGRLNTEAFF	TGTGCCAGCACTCTGCTGGGACGGTTGAACACTGAAGCTTTCTTT
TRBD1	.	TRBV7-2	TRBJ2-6	CASSYYPGQGMRFGANVLTF	TGTGCCAGCAGCTACTACCCGGGACAGGGGATGCGTTTTGGGGCCAACGTCCTGACTTTC
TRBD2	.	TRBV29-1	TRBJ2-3	CSAGGTSGGATESDTQYF	TGCAGCGCCGGAGGGACTAGCGGGGGGGCCACCGAGTCAGATACGCAGTATTTT
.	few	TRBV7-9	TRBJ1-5	CASSSDGRNQPQHF	TGTGCCAGCAGCTCCGACGGTCGCAATCAGCCCCAGCATTTT
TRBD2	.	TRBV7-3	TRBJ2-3	CASHAAGRTDTQYF	TGTGCCAGCCACGCAGCGGGGCGCACAGATACGCAGTATTTT
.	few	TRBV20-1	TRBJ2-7	CSARDLGTSTYEQYF	TGCAGTGCTAGAGATCTCGGGACATCGACCTACGAGCAGTACTTC
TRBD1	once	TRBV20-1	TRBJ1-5	CSAEQGQGGDQPQHF	TGCAGTGCCGAACAGGGACAGGGAGGGGATCAGCCCCAGCATTTT
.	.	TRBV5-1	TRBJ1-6	CASSLIAAGGSPLHF	TGCGCCAGCAGCTTGATCGCGGCCGGGGGTTCACCCCTCCACTTT
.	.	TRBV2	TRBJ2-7	CASRNPPTGTTYEQYF	TGTGCCAGCAGGAACCCTCCGACAGGGACTACCTACGAGCAGTACTTC
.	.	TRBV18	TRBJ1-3	CASSPETGGENTIYF	TGTGCCAGCTCACCGGAAACAGGCGGCGAAAACACCATATATTTT
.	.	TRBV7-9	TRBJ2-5	CASSLGITGTKETQYF	TGTGCCAGCAGCTTAGGAATAACCGGGACGAAAGAGACCCAGTACTTC
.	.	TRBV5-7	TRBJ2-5	CASSLVLQRGNTQETQYF	TGTGCCAGCAGCTTGGTCCTTCAGAGGGGAAACACTCAAGAGACCCAGTACTTC
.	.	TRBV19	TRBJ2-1	CASSAGPVNEQFF	TGTGCCAGTAGCGCAGGTCCGGTCAATGAGCAGTTCTTC
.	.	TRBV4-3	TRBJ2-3	CASSPRGAVTDTQYF	TGCGCCAGCAGCCCAAGAGGCGCGGTCACAGATACGCAGTATTTT
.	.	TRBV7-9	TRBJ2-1	CASSATGGAYWDNEQFF	TGTGCCAGCAGCGCTACAGGGGGGGCTTATTGGGACAATGAGCAGTTCTTC
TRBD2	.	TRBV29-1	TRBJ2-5	CSVRGGHGWRAGLQETQYF	TGCAGCGTTCGCGGAGGTCACGGGTGGCGAGCGGGACTCCAAGAGACCCAGTACTTC
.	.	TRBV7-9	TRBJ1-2	CACSFDSPYGYTF	TGTGCCTGCAGCTTTGACAGCCCATATGGCTACACCTTC
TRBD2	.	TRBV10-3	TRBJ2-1	CAISNLGLVRDEQFF	TGTGCCATCAGTAACTTGGGACTAGTTAGGGATGAGCAGTTCTTC
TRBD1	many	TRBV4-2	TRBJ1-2	CASSVQGLNYGYTF	TGTGCCAGCAGCGTACAGGGGTTAAACTATGGCTACACCTTC
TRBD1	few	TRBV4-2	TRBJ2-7	CASSQEGQGRDWGCEQYF	TGTGCCAGCAGCCAAGAGGGACAGGGGAGGGATTGGGGCTGCGAGCAGTACTTC
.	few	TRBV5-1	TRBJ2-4	CASSSIGAKNIQYF	TGCGCCAGCAGCTCTATAGGGGCCAAAAACATTCAGTACTTC
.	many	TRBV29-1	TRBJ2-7	CSVGTEAAAQYF	TGCAGCGTGGGGACGGAGGCCGCCGCGCAGTACTTC
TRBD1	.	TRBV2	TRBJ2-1	CASQGQGEQFF	TGTGCCAGCCAAGGACAGGGGGAGCAGTTCTTC
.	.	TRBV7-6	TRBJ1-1	CASSLDRLKNMNTEAFF	TGTGCCAGCAGCTTAGATCGGCTCAAGAACATGAACACTGAAGCTTTCTTT
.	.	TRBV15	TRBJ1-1	CATSIQRQGRTEAFF	TGTGCCACCAGCATCCAAAGGCAGGGGAGGACTGAAGCTTTCTTT
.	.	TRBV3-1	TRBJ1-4	CASAVGGRGEKLFF	TGTGCCAGCGCCGTAGGGGGAAGGGGTGAAAAACTGTTTTTT
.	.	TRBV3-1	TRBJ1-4	CASSQDSALNEKLFF	TGTGCCAGCAGCCAAGACAGTGCCCTCAATGAAAAACTGTTTTTT
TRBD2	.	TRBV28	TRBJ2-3	CAGSGGPTDTQYF	TGTGCCGGGAGCGGGGGACCCACAGATACGCAGTATTTT
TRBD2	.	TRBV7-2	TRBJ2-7	CASSYLGGGTYEQYF	TGTGCCAGCAGCTACCTAGGCGGGGGGACCTACGAGCAGTACTTC
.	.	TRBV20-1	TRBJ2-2	CSAFGRDTGELFF	TGCAGTGCTTTCGGCCGGGACACCGGGGAGCTGTTTTTT
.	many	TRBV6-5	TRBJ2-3	CASSFGGVSTDTQYF	TGTGCCAGCAGTTTTGGTGGGGTTAGCACAGATACGCAGTATTTT
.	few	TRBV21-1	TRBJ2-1	CASSKSRGGNYNEQFF	TGTGCCAGCAGCAAGTCTAGAGGGGGTAACTACAATGAGCAGTTCTTC
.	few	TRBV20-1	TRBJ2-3	CSAVKDTQYF	TGCAGTGCTGTGAAGGATACGCAGTATTTT